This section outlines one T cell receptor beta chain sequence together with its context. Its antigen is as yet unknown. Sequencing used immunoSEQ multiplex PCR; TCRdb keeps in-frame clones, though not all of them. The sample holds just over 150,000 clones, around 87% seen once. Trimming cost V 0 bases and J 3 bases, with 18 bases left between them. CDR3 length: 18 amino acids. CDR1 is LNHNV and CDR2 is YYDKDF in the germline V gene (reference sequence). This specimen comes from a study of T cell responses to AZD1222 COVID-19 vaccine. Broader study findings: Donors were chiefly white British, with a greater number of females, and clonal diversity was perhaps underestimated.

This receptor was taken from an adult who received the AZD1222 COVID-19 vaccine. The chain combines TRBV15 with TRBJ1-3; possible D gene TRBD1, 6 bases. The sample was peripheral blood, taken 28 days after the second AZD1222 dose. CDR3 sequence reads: CATSREGGAVGVGNTIYF. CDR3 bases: TGTGCCACCAGCAGAGAAGGGGGGGCGGTTGGAGTTGGAAACACCATATATTTT. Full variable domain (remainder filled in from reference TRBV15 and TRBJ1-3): DAMVIQNPRYQVTQFGKPVTLSCSQTLNHNVMYWYQQKSSQAPKLLFHYYDKDFNNEADTPDNFQSRRPNTSFCFLDIRSPGLGDTAMYLCATSREGGAVGVGNTIYFGEGSWLTVV.